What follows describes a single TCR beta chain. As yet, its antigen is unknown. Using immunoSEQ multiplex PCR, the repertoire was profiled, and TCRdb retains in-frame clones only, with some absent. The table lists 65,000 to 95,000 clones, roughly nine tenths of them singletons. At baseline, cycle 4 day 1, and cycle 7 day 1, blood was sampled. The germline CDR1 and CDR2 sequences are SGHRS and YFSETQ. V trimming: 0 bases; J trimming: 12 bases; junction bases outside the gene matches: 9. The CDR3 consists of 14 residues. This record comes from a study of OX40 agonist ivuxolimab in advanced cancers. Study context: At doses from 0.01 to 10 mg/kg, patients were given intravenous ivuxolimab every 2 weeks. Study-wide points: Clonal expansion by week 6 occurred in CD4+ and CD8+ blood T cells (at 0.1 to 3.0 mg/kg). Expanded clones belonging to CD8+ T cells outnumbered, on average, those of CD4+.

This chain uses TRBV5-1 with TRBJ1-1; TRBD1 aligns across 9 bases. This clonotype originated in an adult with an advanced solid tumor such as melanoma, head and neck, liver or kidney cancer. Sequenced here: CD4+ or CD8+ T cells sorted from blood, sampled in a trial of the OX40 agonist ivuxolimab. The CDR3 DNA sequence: TGCGCCAGCAGCTTGGCCGGCGGGACAGGGAGAACTTTCTTT. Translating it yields CASSLAGGTGRTFF.